This T cell receptor (beta chain) was captured by sequencing in a study of shared clonotypes between healthy human individuals. Study background: Three plates each covered CD4 naive and memory; CD8 naive two, CD8 memory one.

Partitioning of CD4+ cells yielded a CD45RA+ naive subset and a CD45RA-negative memory subset. Profiled with immunoSEQ multiplex PCR; TCRdb holds only in-frame clones, not every one. Of roughly 1,600,000 clones in the sample, approximately 98.5% were seen once. This sequence was found in a man aged 30 to 39 in good health. The source material was naive CD4+ T cells sorted from blood. Described subset: CD45RA+ positively selected.

CDR3 sequence reads: CASRGRKNYEQYF. Written as DNA, the CDR3 is TGTGCCAGTCGCGGGAGGAAGAACTACGAGCAGTACTTC. The V call is TRBV28, the J call TRBJ2-7; 8 nucleotides match TRBD2. The CDR3 is 13 amino acids. Losses at the gene ends were 9 bases for V and 3 bases for J; bases not matched to a gene: 7. The germline CDR1 and CDR2 sequences are MDHEN and SYDVKM.